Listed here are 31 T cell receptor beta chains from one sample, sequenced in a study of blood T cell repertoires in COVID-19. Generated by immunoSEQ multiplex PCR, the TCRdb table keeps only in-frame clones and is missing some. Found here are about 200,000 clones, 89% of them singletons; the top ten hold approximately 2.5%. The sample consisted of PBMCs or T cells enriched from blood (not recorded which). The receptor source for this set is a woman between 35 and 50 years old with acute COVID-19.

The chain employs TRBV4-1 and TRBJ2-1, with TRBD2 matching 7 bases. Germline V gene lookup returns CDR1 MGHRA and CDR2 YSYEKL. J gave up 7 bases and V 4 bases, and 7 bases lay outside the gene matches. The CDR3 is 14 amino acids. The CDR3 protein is CASSPRTSLNEQFF. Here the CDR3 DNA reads TGCGCCAGCAGCCCGCGGACTAGTCTAAATGAGCAGTTCTTC.

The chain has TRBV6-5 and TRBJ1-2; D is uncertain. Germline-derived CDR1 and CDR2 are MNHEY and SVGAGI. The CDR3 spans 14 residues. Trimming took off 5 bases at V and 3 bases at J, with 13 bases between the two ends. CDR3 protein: CASSPRGGDYGYTF. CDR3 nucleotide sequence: TGTGCCAGCAGTCCCCGGGGTGGGGACTATGGCTACACCTTC.

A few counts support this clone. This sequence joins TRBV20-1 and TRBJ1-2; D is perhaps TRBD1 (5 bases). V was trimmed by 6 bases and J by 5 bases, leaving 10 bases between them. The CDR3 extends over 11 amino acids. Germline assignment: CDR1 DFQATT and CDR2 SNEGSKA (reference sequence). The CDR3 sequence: CSAPAGYGYTF. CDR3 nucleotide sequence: TGCAGTGCCCCCGCAGGGTATGGCTACACCTTC.

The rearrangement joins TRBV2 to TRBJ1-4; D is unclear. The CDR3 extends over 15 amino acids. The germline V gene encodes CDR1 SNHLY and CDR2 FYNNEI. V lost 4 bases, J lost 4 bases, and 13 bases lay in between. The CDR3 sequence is CASSAVHSYNEKLFF. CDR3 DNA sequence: TGTGCCAGCAGTGCGGTGCACTCGTATAATGAAAAACTGTTTTTT.

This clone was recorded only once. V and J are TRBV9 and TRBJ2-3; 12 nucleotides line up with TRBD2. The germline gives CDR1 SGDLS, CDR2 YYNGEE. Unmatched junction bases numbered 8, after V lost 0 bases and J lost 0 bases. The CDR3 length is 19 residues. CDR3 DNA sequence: TGTGCCAGCAGCGTAGTGGCTAGCGGGGGGGCCACTAGCACAGATACGCAGTATTTT. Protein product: CASSVVASGGATSTDTQYF.

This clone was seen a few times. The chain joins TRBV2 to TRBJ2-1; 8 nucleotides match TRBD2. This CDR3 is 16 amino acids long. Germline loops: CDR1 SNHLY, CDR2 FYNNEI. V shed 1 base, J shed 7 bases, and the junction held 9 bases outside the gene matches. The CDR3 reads CASSEEGLGLGNEQFF. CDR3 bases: TGTGCCAGCAGTGAAGAGGGACTAGGTCTGGGAAATGAGCAGTTCTTC.

CDR3 nucleotides: TGTGCCAGCACACGGGACAGGACCAACAATGAGCAGTTCTTC. Translation: CASTRDRTNNEQFF. The chain recombines TRBV6-5 with TRBJ2-1; 8 bases align to TRBD1. The germline V gene encodes CDR1 MNHEY and CDR2 SVGAGI. V shed 7 bases, J shed 5 bases, and the junction held 7 bases outside the gene matches. The CDR3 consists of 14 residues.

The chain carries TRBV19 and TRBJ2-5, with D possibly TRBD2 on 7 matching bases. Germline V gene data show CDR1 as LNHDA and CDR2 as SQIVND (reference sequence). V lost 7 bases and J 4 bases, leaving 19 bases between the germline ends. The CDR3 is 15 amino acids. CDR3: CASTQIGGGRETQYF. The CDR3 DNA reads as TGTGCCAGTACCCAGATTGGGGGGGGCCGAGAGACCCAGTACTTC.

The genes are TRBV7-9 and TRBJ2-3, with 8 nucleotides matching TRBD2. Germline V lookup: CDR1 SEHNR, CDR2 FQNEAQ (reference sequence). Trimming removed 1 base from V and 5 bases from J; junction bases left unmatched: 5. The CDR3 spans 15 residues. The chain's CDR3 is CASSLVSGEVDTQYF. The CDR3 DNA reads TGTGCCAGCAGCTTAGTTAGCGGGGAGGTAGATACGCAGTATTTT.

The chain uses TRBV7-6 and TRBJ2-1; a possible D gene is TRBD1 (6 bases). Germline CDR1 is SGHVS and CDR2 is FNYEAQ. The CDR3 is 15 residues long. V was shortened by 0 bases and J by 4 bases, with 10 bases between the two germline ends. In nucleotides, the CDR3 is TGTGCCAGCAGCTTAGCGATAGGGGGTTACAATGAGCAGTTCTTC. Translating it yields CASSLAIGGYNEQFF.

The DNA of the CDR3 is TGTGCCAGCAGTGGGGAGACCTATGGCTACACCTTC. Translated, it gives CASSGETYGYTF. This chain joins TRBV2 and TRBJ1-2; D gene ambiguous. The CDR3 is 12 residues long. Per germline, CDR1 SNHLY and CDR2 FYNNEI. Deletions cut 4 bases from V and 4 bases from J, with 7 bases between.

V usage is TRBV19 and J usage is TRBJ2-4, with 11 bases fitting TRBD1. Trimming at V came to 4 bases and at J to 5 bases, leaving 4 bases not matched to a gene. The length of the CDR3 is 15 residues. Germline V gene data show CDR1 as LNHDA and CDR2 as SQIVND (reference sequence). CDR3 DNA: TGTGCCAGTAGTAGTCGGACAGGGGGCCAAAACATTCAGTACTTC. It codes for CASSSRTGGQNIQYF.

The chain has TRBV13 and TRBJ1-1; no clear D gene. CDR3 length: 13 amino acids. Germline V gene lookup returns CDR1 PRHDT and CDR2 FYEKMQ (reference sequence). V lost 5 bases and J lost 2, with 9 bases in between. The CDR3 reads CASSVGVNTEAFF. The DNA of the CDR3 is TGTGCCAGCAGCGTCGGAGTAAACACTGAAGCTTTCTTT.

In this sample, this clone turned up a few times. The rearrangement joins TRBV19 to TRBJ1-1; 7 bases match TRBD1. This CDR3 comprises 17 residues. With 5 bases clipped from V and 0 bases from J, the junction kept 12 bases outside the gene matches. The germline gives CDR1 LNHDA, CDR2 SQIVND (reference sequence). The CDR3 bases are TGTGCCAGTAGTTGGCCGCGGGAGGGACAGCTGAACACTGAAGCTTTCTTT. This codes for CASSWPREGQLNTEAFF.

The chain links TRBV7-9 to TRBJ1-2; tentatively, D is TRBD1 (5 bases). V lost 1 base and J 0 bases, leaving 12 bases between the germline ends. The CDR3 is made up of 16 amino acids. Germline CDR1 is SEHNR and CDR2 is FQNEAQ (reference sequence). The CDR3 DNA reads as TGTGCCAGCAGCTTAGAAGTTCGGACAACTAACTATGGCTACACCTTC. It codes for CASSLEVRTTNYGYTF.

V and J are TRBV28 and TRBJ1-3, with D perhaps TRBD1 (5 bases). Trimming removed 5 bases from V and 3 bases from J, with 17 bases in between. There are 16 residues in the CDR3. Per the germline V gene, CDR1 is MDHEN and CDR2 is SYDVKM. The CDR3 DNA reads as TGTGCCAGCAGTAGAATGCTCGGGGGGGTTGGAAACACCATATATTTT. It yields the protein CASSRMLGGVGNTIYF.

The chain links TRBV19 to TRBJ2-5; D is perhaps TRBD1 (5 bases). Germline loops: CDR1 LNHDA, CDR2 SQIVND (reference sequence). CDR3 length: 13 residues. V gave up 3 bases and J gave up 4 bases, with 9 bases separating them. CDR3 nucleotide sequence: TGTGCCAGTAGTATGGAAAGGGGAGAGACCCAGTACTTC. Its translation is CASSMERGETQYF.

CDR3 nucleotide sequence: TGTGCCAGCAGCGGACAGTCGTATACCGGGGAGCTGTTTTTT. Its translation: CASSGQSYTGELFF. This sequence joins TRBV14 and TRBJ2-2; tentatively, D is TRBD1 (6 bases). The CDR3 runs to 14 residues. The V gene lost 5 bases and the J gene lost 5 bases, with 12 bases spanning the gap. The V gene's germline CDR1 is SGHDN and CDR2 FVKESK.

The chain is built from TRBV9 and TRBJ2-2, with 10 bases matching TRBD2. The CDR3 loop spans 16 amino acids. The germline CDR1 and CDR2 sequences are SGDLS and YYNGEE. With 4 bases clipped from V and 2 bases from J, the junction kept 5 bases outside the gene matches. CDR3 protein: CASSRTSGANTGELFF. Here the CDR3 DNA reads TGTGCCAGCAGCAGGACTAGCGGAGCAAACACCGGGGAGCTGTTTTTT.

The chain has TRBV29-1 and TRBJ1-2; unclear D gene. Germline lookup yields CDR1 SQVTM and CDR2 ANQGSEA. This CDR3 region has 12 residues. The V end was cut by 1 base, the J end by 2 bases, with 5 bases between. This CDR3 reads CSVEVHNYGYTF. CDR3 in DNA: TGCAGCGTTGAAGTACACAACTATGGCTACACCTTC. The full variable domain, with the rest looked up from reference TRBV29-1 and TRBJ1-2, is SAVISQKPSRDICQRGTSLTIQCQVDSQVTMMFWYRQQPGQSLTLIATANQGSEATYESGFVIDKFPISRPNLTFSTLTVSNMSPEDSSIYLCSVEVHNYGYTFGSGTRLTVV.

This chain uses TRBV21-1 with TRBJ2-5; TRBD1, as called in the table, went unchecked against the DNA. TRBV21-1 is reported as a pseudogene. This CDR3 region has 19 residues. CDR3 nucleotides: TGTGCCAGCATCCAAACGCCCCCCCTGGGACAGGGGGCGTGTGAGACCCAGTACTTC. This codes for CASIQTPPLGQGACETQYF.

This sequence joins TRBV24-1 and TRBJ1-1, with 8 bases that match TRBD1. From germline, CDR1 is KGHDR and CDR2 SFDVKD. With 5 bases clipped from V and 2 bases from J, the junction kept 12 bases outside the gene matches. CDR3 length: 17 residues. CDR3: CATSGDHRGAGNTEAFF. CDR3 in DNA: TGTGCCACCAGTGGGGATCACAGGGGGGCGGGAAACACTGAAGCTTTCTTT.

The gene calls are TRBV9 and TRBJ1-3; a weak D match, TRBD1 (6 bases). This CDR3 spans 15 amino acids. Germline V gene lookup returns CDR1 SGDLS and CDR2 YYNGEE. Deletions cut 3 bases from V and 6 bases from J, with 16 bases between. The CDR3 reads CASSAHGGGENTIYF. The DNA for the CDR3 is TGTGCCAGCAGCGCGCACGGAGGGGGGGAAAACACCATATATTTT.

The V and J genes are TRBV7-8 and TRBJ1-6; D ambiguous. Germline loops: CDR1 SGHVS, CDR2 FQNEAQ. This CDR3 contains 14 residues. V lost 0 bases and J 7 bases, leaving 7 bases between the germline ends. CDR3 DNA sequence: TGTGCCAGCAGCTTAGCGAGGCAGAATTCACCCCTCCACTTT. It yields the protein CASSLARQNSPLHF. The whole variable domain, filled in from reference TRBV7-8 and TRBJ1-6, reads GAGVSQSPRYKVAKRGQDVALRCDPISGHVSLFWYQQALGQGPEFLTYFQNEAQLDKSGLPSDRFFAERPEGSVSTLKIQRTQQEDSAVYLCASSLARQNSPLHFGNGTRLTVT.

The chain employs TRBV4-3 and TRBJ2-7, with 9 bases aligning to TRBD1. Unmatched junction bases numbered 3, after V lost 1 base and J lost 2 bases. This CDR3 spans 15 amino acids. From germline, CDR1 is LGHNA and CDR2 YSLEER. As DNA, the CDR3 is TGCGCCAGCAGCCAAGGGACAGGGGCTCCCTACGAGCAGTACTTC. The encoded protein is CASSQGTGAPYEQYF.

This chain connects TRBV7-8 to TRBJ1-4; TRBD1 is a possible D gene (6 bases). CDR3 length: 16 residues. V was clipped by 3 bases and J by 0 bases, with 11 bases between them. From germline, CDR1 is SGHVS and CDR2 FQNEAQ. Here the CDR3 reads CASSLDSIATNEKLFF. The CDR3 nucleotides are TGTGCCAGCAGCTTGGACAGCATTGCAACTAATGAAAAACTGTTTTTT.

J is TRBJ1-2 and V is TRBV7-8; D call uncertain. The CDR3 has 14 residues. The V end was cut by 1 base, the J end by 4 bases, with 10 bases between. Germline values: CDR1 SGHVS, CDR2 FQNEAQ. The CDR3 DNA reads TGTGCCAGCAGCTTAGGGAGTATGGTCTATGGCTACACCTTC. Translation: CASSLGSMVYGYTF.

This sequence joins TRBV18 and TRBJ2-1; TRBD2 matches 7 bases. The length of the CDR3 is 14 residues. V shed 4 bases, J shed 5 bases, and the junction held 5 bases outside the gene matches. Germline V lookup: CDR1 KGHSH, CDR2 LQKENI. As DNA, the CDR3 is TGTGCCAGCTCACAAGCGGGGTCTCACAATGAGCAGTTCTTC. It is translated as CASSQAGSHNEQFF. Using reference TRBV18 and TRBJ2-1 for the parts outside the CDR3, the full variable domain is NAGVMQNPRHLVRRRGQEARLRCSPMKGHSHVYWYRQLPEEGLKFMVYLQKENIIDESGMPKERFSAEFPKEGPSILRIQQVVRGDSAAYFCASSQAGSHNEQFFGPGTRLTVL.

The CDR3 reads CASSIWRGGEYEQFF. Here the CDR3 DNA reads TGTGCCAGTAGTATATGGCGGGGGGGCGAATATGAGCAGTTCTTC. The rearrangement joins TRBV19 to TRBJ2-1; TRBD2 agrees at 9 bases. CDR1 and CDR2 (germline): LNHDA, SQIVND (reference sequence). The CDR3 has 15 residues. V lost 2 bases to trimming and J lost 8 bases; unmatched junction nucleotides: 7.

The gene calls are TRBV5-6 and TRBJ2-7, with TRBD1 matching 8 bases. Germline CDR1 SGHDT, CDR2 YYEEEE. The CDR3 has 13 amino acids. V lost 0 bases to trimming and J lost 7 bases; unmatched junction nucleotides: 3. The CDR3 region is CASSLAGGREQYF. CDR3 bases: TGTGCCAGCAGCTTGGCAGGGGGCAGAGAGCAGTACTTC. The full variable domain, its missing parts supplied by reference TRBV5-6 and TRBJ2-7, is DAGVTQSPTHLIKTRGQQVTLRCSPKSGHDTVSWYQQALGQGPQFIFQYYEEEERQRGNFPDRFSGHQFPNYSSELNVNALLLGDSALYLCASSLAGGREQYFGPGTRLTVT.

CDR3 region: CASSSTSGGLQETQYF. CDR3 DNA sequence: TGTGCCAGCAGCTCCACTAGCGGGGGGCTACAAGAGACCCAGTACTTC. The V call is TRBV11-2, the J call TRBJ2-5, with TRBD2 matching over 12 bases. Germline lookup yields CDR1 SGHAT and CDR2 FQNNGV. The CDR3 is made up of 16 amino acids. J gave up 2 bases and V 4 bases, and 5 bases lay outside the gene matches.